Each of the 5 T cell receptor beta chains below was sequenced from the same sample in a study of human T cells and chemical hapten exposure. TCRdb reprocessed the RACE reads with MiXCR, giving one entry per CDR3 protein. The sample consists of about 49,000 distinct CDR3 sequences, about a tenth of them appearing once. Time point defined: patch test 1, 2 weeks after DPC sensitization. Treatment denoted: therapeutic diphenylcyclopropenone sensitization with weekly scalp DPC. Source: whole blood, taken in connection with sensitization to the hapten diphenylcyclopropenone (DPC). The receptors were sampled from a woman aged 45-60 years with alopecia areata. Some clones in this sample may be carry-over from other donors' samples.

This clonotype was counted only a few times. The CDR3 DNA reads TGTGCCAGCAGTCCTCAGATGAACACTGAAGCTTTCTTT. As protein: CASSPQMNTEAFF. The rearrangement uses TRBV11-1 and TRBJ1-1; D gene unclear. The CDR3 consists of 13 residues. The V end lost 6 bases, the J end lost 0 bases, and 8 bases lay between the germline ends. The germline gives CDR1 SGHAT, CDR2 FQDESV (reference sequence).

This clonotype was seen at least ten times. The CDR3 DNA follows: TGTGCCAGCAGTACCGGCAGGGGCGCGAGATCAGAGACCCAGTACTTC. It yields the protein CASSTGRGARSETQYF. The rearrangement uses TRBV12-3 or TRBV12-4 and TRBJ2-5; possibly TRBD1 for D (6 bases). The CDR3 covers 16 residues. Trimming stripped 5 bases from V and 4 bases from J, with 20 bases between.

Notes on this clonotype: The germline gene is not matched at one end of the junction; a read error may be the cause. The gene calls are TRBV7-2 and TRBJ2-2, with TRBD2 matching 7 bases. Looked up from germline, CDR1 is SGHTA and CDR2 is FQGNSA. This CDR3 comprises 17 residues. The CDR3 region has the DNA TGTGTCAGCAGCTCATCCAGGTCAGCGGGGAGCACCGGGGAGCTGTTTTTT. The encoded protein is CVSSSSRSAGSTGELFF.

The gene calls are TRBV7-2 and TRBJ1-5; D not certain. With 2 bases removed from V and 0 bases from J, the gap between germline ends came to 11 bases. The CDR3 runs 16 residues. The germline V gene has CDR1 SGHTA and CDR2 FQGNSA. The CDR3 DNA follows: TGTGCCAGCAGCTTATTACCCCGGGGTAGCAATCAGCCCCAGCATTTT. It yields the protein CASSLLPRGSNQPQHF.

This clonotype was observed many times. The V call is TRBV7-8, the J call TRBJ2-1; D could derive from TRBD1 or TRBD2 (5 bases each). The CDR3 runs to 14 residues. Trimming pared 1 base from V and 8 bases from J, leaving 12 bases between. CDR1 is SGHVS and CDR2 is FQNEAQ in the germline V gene. The CDR3 sequence is CASSLVRGSDEQFF. The CDR3 bases are TGTGCCAGCAGCTTAGTCCGGGGCAGCGATGAGCAGTTCTTC.